The clone carrying this T cell receptor (beta chain) was observed a handful of times. Its target is unknown. These data belong to a study of T-cell memory formation after mild COVID-19. Overall study findings and caveats: Some clones that responded turned up in pre-infection memory, which suggests that cross-reactive memory joined in.

TCRdb recomputed calls from the 5' RACE reads with MiXCR, one row per CDR3 protein. The table lists about 610,000 distinct CDR3 sequences, around 16% of them singletons. Germline values: CDR1 MNHEY, CDR2 SVGEGT. The CDR3 loop spans 15 amino acids. Trimming pared 8 bases from V and 2 bases from J, leaving 19 bases between. The material sequenced was PBMCs or a T cell subset sorted from them (not recorded which). The clonotype comes from an adult woman who had mild COVID-19 (a few samples of this study predate the infection). Cell type and time point are not known. The chain couples TRBV6-2 or TRBV6-3 to TRBJ2-7; no clear D gene. CDR3 region: CASHPRYRETYEQYF. The CDR3 DNA follows: TGTGCCAGCCACCCTAGGTACAGAGAGACCTACGAGCAGTACTTC.